These 9 T cell receptor beta chains share one sample of origin, sequenced in a study of OX40 agonist ivuxolimab in advanced cancers. Assay used: immunoSEQ multiplex PCR; TCRdb lists only in-frame clones, some missing. Of roughly 71,000 clones listed, about 89% are singletons. This specimen consisted of CD4+ or CD8+ T cells sorted from blood, obtained in a trial of the OX40 agonist ivuxolimab. The receptor set was obtained from an adult with an advanced solid tumor such as melanoma, head and neck, liver or kidney cancer.

This clone was counted between two and nine times. J is TRBJ1-2 and V is TRBV6-5; D gene unclear. The CDR3 sequence is 14 residues long. Germline CDR1 is MNHEY and CDR2 is SVGAGI. The V and J ends lost 4 bases and 4 bases respectively, with 13 bases between them. The CDR3 DNA reads as TGTGCCAGCAGTTCGTACGGGTTGATCTATGGCTACACCTTC. Translation: CASSSYGLIYGYTF.

The chain links TRBV6-5 to TRBJ1-1, with unresolved D. The germline V and J ends were trimmed by 5 bases and 5 bases, with 15 bases remaining between them. This CDR3 has 14 residues. Germline CDR1 and CDR2: MNHEY and SVGAGI. The CDR3 loop is CASSLGRAGTEAFF. In DNA form, the CDR3 reads TGTGCCAGCAGTCTGGGAAGGGCTGGGACTGAAGCTTTCTTT.

The rearrangement links TRBV7-9 to TRBJ2-3; no clear D. CDR3 length: 15 amino acids. Per germline, CDR1 SEHNR and CDR2 FQNEAQ (reference sequence). V was trimmed by 5 bases and J by 1 base, leaving 13 bases between them. The DNA for the CDR3 is TGTGCCAGCAGCAGCCCGACCCCTGGCACAGATACGCAGTATTTT. It encodes CASSSPTPGTDTQYF.

The chain has TRBV5-8 and TRBJ1-5, with 7 bases fitting TRBD1. The CDR3 loop spans 15 amino acids. Germline V gives CDR1 SGHTS, CDR2 YDEGEE. V shed 3 bases, J shed 0 bases, and the junction held 3 bases outside the gene matches. CDR3 DNA sequence: TGTGCCAGCAGCTCGTCAGGGGGTAGCAATCAGCCCCAGCATTTT. It codes for CASSSSGGSNQPQHF.

V and J are TRBV4-3 and TRBJ2-3, with a possible D match to TRBD2 (5 bases). Deletions cut 1 base from V and 3 bases from J, with 8 bases between. The CDR3 has 14 amino acids. CDR1 is LGHNA and CDR2 is YSLEER in the germline V gene. The CDR3 DNA reads as TGCGCCAGCAGCCAAGGGTGGGAGACAGATACGCAGTATTTT. This gives the protein CASSQGWETDTQYF.

V and J are TRBV11-3 and TRBJ1-1; possible D gene TRBD1, 5 bases. V lost 1 base and J lost 4, with 13 bases in between. CDR3 length: 15 amino acids. Germline CDR1 SGHNT, CDR2 YENEEA. The CDR3 is CASSLGAGSATEAFF. CDR3 DNA: TGTGCCAGCAGCTTAGGGGCAGGGTCGGCCACTGAAGCTTTCTTT. The variable domain in full, with the rest retrieved from reference TRBV11-3 and TRBJ1-1, is EAGVVQSPRYKIIEKKQPVAFWCNPISGHNTLYWYLQNLGQGPELLIRYENEEAVDDSQLPKDRFSAERLKGVDSTLKIQPAELGDSAVYLCASSLGAGSATEAFFGQGTRLTVV.

The J gene is TRBJ2-1, the V gene TRBV5-1; TRBD2 matches at 8 bases. Trimming removed 4 bases from V and 1 base from J; junction bases left unmatched: 10. CDR3 length: 17 amino acids. Germline V lookup: CDR1 SGHRS, CDR2 YFSETQ. The CDR3 region is CASSGLGAGVSYNEQFF. The CDR3 DNA follows: TGCGCCAGCAGCGGACTAGGAGCGGGAGTGTCCTACAATGAGCAGTTCTTC.

The chain carries TRBV15 and TRBJ2-2; D is possibly TRBD1 (5 bases). Germline values: CDR1 LNHNV, CDR2 YYDKDF (reference sequence). This CDR3 contains 16 residues. Trimming took 3 bases from V and 4 from J, leaving 15 bases between them. CDR3 amino acids: CATSRAGQGGTGELFF. The CDR3 DNA is TGTGCCACCAGCAGGGCTGGGCAGGGCGGCACCGGGGAGCTGTTTTTT.

This chain joins TRBV23-1 and TRBJ2-2, with 7 bases lining up with TRBD1. TRBV23-1 qualifies as an ORF whose function is uncertain. After removal of 3 bases from V and 3 bases from J, the junction contained 7 bases not matched to a gene. The CDR3 extends over 16 amino acids. In DNA form, the CDR3 reads TGCGCCAGCAGTCACCAGGGGGTTAAGTACACCGGGGAGCTGTTTTTT. As protein: CASSHQGVKYTGELFF.